This is a list of T cell receptor beta chains from one sample in a study of blood T cells in healthy people across ages. TCRdb independently ran MiXCR on the 5' RACE reads; one entry per CDR3 protein. The sample comprises around 1,000,000 distinct CDR3 sequences, 35% to 40% of which are singletons, and roughly 14% rests with the top ten. The sample taken for sequencing was blood. The receptors come from a man younger than 35 in good health. Both conserved end residues are part of each CDR3. A D gene is named only where the DNA matches it firmly.

d_call	cdr3_length	j_call	v_call	cdr3_aa
NA	14	TRBJ1-3	TRBV13	CASSTEFSGNTIYF
TRBD1	16	TRBJ1-2	TRBV7-3	CASSPQHGTGGYGYTF
NA	16	TRBJ1-2	TRBV7-6	CASSLSPGASTYGYTF
TRBD1	12	TRBJ1-1	TRBV29-1	CSVEAGTGEAFF
NA	17	TRBJ1-5	TRBV5-5	CASSPRGGGVDNQPQHF
NA	13	TRBJ1-2	TRBV20-1	CSVDRKYSYGYTF
NA	14	TRBJ1-6	TRBV20-1	CSARDQGPDSPLHF
NA	14	TRBJ1-2	TRBV9	CASSVERGNYGYTF
NA	16	TRBJ1-1	TRBV12-3/TRBV12-4	CASSFWRVAENTEAFF
NA	15	TRBJ1-2	TRBV27	CASKGPLGQLYGYTF
NA	13	TRBJ2-7	TRBV9	CASSVGGRYEQYF
TRBD2	18	TRBJ2-2	TRBV10-3	CAISEEGGPRVYTGELFF
NA	14	TRBJ2-3	TRBV7-2	CASSRVRGSDTQYF